The clone carrying this T cell receptor (beta chain) came up a few times. This record comes from a study of blood T cell repertoires in COVID-19. At the level of the study: Samples came from the United States, Italy and Spain, spanning acute and convalescent COVID-19.

The CDR3 extends over 14 amino acids. The V end lost 3 bases, the J end lost 7 bases, and 10 bases lay between the germline ends. Germline-derived CDR1 and CDR2 are MDHEN and SYDVKM. In the authors' workflow: Reference gene primers were amplified, and this amplification served to estimate nucleated cell counts. Assay: immunoSEQ multiplex PCR; the TCRdb copy retains only in-frame clones and omits some. V, J and clone size reflect that table, while D and trimming were determined from the DNA. The sample consists of 70,000 to 80,000 clones, more than 75% of them appearing once. The V gene is TRBV28, the J gene TRBJ1-6, with D possibly matching TRBD1 (5 bases). The clonotype originates from a human donor in a cohort sampled during active COVID-19. Sequenced input: peripheral blood. CDR3 DNA sequence: TGTGCCAGCAGTTTGGACAACCCAAATTCACCCCTCCACTTT. Translated: CASSLDNPNSPLHF. The whole variable domain, filled in from reference TRBV28 and TRBJ1-6, reads DVKVTQSSRYLVKRTGEKVFLECVQDMDHENMFWYRQDPGLGLRLIYFSYDVKMKEKGDIPEGYSVSREKKERFSLILESASTNQTSMYLCASSLDNPNSPLHFGNGTRLTVT.